This is a list of T cell receptor beta chains from one sample in a study of T cells in Graves' hyperthyroidism and ophthalmopathy. MiXCR, applied by TCRdb to the multiplex PCR reads, yields one record per CDR3 protein. The sample includes around 600,000 distinct CDR3 sequences, 45% seen only once; the top ten take 7% to 7.5%. Sequenced material: peripheral blood or thyroid tissue (not recorded which). Receptors were obtained from an adult man with Graves' disease, either hyperthyroidism or ophthalmopathy (not recorded which). CDR3s include the opening cysteine and the closing phenylalanine or tryptophan. The D gene is left open where the match is weak. Clone size is shown for a subset of rows, as once, few, many or a class of expanded clone.

many,TRBV7-9,TRBD1,TRBJ2-7,TGTGCCAGCAGCCTACAGGGGGTGTACGAGCAGTACTTC,CASSLQGVYEQYF
.,TRBV10-3,.,TRBJ2-3,TGTGCCATCAGTGAGCGGGGGAGCACAGATACGCAGTATTTT,CAISERGSTDTQYF
many,TRBV2,.,TRBJ1-2,TGTGCCAGCAGACCCCCGGGGGTTGGCGAAGGCTACACCTTC,CASRPPGVGEGYTF
few,TRBV19,TRBD1,TRBJ1-2,TGTGCCAGTAGTCCACGGGACAGCCACCTCGGAGGCTACACCTTC,CASSPRDSHLGGYTF
.,TRBV20-1,TRBD1,TRBJ1-1,TGCAGTGCTAGAGCTGGAGCAGGGGGCGGCACTGAAGCTTTCTTT,CSARAGAGGGTEAFF
few,TRBV12-3/TRBV12-4,TRBD1,TRBJ2-2,TGTGCCAGCAGGACAGGGGGAATTACCGGGGAGCTGTTTTTT,CASRTGGITGELFF
many,TRBV10-3,TRBD1,TRBJ2-7,TGTGCCATCAGCCCGGACAGGACGATATCCTACGAGCAGTACTTC,CAISPDRTISYEQYF
few,TRBV2,.,TRBJ1-2,TGTGCCAGCAGCATCTATAGTGAGGTGGCCTATGGCTACACCTTC,CASSIYSEVAYGYTF
many,TRBV9,.,TRBJ1-1,TGTGCCAGCAGCGTCCAGGCAGAGAACACTGAAGCTTTCTTT,CASSVQAENTEAFF
.,TRBV7-2,.,TRBJ2-2,TGTGCCAGCAGCTTCTACCTGGGCGGGGAGCTGTTTTTT,CASSFYLGGELFF
.,TRBV12-3/TRBV12-4,.,TRBJ1-4,TGTGCCAGCAGTGGGAACAGGTTTAATGAAAAACTGTTTTTT,CASSGNRFNEKLFF
.,TRBV2,TRBD1,TRBJ1-6,TGTGCCAGCTGGACCCCGGGACAGAGAAATTCACCCCTCCACTTT,CASWTPGQRNSPLHF
.,TRBV4-1,.,TRBJ1-2,TGCGCCAGCAGCCCTGAACGGGCAGGCAACTATGGCTACACCTTC,CASSPERAGNYGYTF
.,TRBV7-8,.,TRBJ1-1,TGTGCCAGCAGCGAGAGACAAGAAGCTTTCTTT,CASSERQEAFF
.,TRBV7-9,TRBD1,TRBJ2-5,TGTGCCAGCAGCGATCCGGGACAGGGCCAAGAGACCCAGTACTTC,CASSDPGQGQETQYF
few,TRBV7-9,TRBD1,TRBJ2-7,TGTGCCAGCAGCCGACAGGGGGCGCAGGACTTC,CASSRQGAQDF